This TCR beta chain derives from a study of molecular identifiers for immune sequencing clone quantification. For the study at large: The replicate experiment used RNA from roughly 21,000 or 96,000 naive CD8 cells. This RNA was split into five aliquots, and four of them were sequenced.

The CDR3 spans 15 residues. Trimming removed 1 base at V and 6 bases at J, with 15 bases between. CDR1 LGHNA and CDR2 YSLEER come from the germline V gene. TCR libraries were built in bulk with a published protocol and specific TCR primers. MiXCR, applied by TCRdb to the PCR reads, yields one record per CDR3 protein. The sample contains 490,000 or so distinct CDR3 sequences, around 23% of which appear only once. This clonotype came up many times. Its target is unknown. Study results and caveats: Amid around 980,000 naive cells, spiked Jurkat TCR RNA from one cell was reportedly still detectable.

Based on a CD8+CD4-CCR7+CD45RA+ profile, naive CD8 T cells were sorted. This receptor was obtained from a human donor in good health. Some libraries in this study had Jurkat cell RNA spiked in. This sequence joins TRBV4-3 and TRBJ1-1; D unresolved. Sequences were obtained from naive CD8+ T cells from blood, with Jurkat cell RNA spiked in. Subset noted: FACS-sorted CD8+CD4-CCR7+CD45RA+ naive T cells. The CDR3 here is CASSQVVRSFAEAFF. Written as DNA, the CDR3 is TGCGCCAGCAGCCAAGTAGTCCGGAGTTTCGCTGAAGCTTTCTTT.